These 11 T cell receptor beta chains originate from one sample sequenced in a study of shared clonotypes between healthy human individuals (TCRdb year 2020). CD8 naive samples were CD45RO-negative cells positively selected for CCR7, giving a CD45RA+CCR7+ population that excluded TemRA cells. The library came from the immunoSEQ multiplex PCR assay. Drawn from immuneACCESS, this table holds only the in-frame rearrangements with V and J called that TCRdb kept. Clones are partly lost; checked studies trace under half to an unresolved V gene and leave the rest unexplained. The sample records hundreds of thousands of clones, roughly 96% of which are singletons. The ten largest clones represent 0.11% of the sample. Material: naive CD8+ T cells sorted from blood. Reading the label with the study, this specimen's cell subset or site is: CD45RA+CCR7+. The source is a young woman in good health.

With respect to this clone: The same CDR3 is also encoded by other DNA sequences in this sample. J is TRBJ2-1 and V is TRBV2, with D unresolved. The CDR3 is 11 residues long. Between the trimmed V and J ends, which lost 4 bases and 5 bases, there was a span of 3 bases. The V gene's germline CDR1 is SNHLY and CDR2 FYNNEI. CDR3 DNA sequence: TGTGCCAGCAGTGGAAACAATGAGCAGTTCTTC. This gives the protein CASSGNNEQFF.

This sequence joins TRBV27 and TRBJ2-1; D is possibly TRBD2 (5 bases). The CDR3 is 12 residues long. V dropped 4 bases and J dropped 9 bases, with 10 bases sitting between them. CDR1 and CDR2 (germline): MNHEY, SMNVEV (reference sequence). The CDR3 spells CASSYRAGEQFF. The CDR3 bases are TGTGCCAGCAGTTACCGGGCGGGTGAGCAGTTCTTC.

V gene TRBV7-2 combines with J gene TRBJ2-7; D not certain. Per the germline V gene, CDR1 is SGHTA and CDR2 is FQGNSA. Trimming took off 2 bases at V and 1 base at J, with 12 bases between the two ends. The CDR3 contains 15 residues. This CDR3 reads CASSLFTDGSYEQYF. The DNA of the CDR3 is TGTGCCAGCAGCTTATTTACGGACGGATCCTACGAGCAGTACTTC.

The J gene is TRBJ1-5, the V gene TRBV28, with a tentative D call TRBD1 (6 bases). Germline CDR1 is MDHEN and CDR2 is SYDVKM. The CDR3 totals 17 residues. Between the trimmed V and J ends, which lost 7 bases and 0 bases, there was a span of 19 bases. CDR3 coding DNA: TGTGCCAGCATGGGGCAGGGGATAGGGTATAGCAATCAGCCCCAGCATTTT. This translates into CASMGQGIGYSNQPQHF.

This clone came up a few times. The V call is TRBV27, the J call TRBJ2-7; 7 bases match TRBD1. The CDR3 runs 14 residues. V was pared by 6 bases and J by 2 bases, with 7 bases of the junction left unmatched. Germline V gene lookup returns CDR1 MNHEY and CDR2 SMNVEV (reference sequence). In DNA form, the CDR3 reads TGTGCCAGCAGCTTACCGGGACAGACCTACGAGCAGTACTTC. It translates to CASSLPGQTYEQYF.

The chain is built from TRBV27 and TRBJ2-7; 9 bases align to TRBD2. The junction had 9 bases not matched to a gene; V was cut back by 2 bases and J by 4 bases. Germline assignment: CDR1 MNHEY and CDR2 SMNVEV (reference sequence). CDR3 length equals 16 residues. The CDR3 DNA sequence: TGTGCCAGCAGTTTAATGGCGCGGGAGGGCCCGTACGAGCAGTACTTC. Translated: CASSLMAREGPYEQYF.

CDR3 DNA sequence: TGTGCCAGCAGTGGGGTCGCAGGGGGAGGCTATGGCTACACCTTC. It translates to CASSGVAGGGYGYTF. The chain links TRBV6-1 to TRBJ1-2, with 7 bases aligning to TRBD1. The CDR3 consists of 15 residues. The V segment lost 4 bases and the J segment 4 bases; nucleotides outside the gene matches: 9. Looked up from germline, CDR1 is MNHNS and CDR2 is SASEGT.

The V gene is TRBV2, the J gene TRBJ2-1, with TRBD2 identical over 9 bases. Per the germline V gene, CDR1 is SNHLY and CDR2 is FYNNEI. The CDR3 sequence is 14 residues long. After removal of 8 bases from V and 8 bases from J, the junction contained 10 bases not matched to a gene. CDR3 nucleotide sequence: TGTGCCAGCCCTTTGGCGGGAGGGCGCCATGAGCAGTTCTTC. Translating it yields CASPLAGGRHEQFF. Filled out from reference TRBV2 and TRBJ2-1, the complete variable domain reads EPEVTQTPSHQVTQMGQEVILRCVPISNHLYFYWYRQILGQKVEFLVSFYNNEISEKSEIFDDQFSVERPDGSNFTLKIRSTKLEDSAMYFCASPLAGGRHEQFFGPGTRLTVL.

The chain recombines TRBV9 with TRBJ2-1; no clear D gene. The V end was cut by 4 bases, the J end by 8 bases, with 16 bases between. The V gene's germline CDR1 is SGDLS and CDR2 YYNGEE. The CDR3 sequence is 14 residues long. The CDR3 DNA sequence: TGTGCCAGCAGCATGGGTAGCCTCCAGGATGAGCAGTTCTTC. This codes for CASSMGSLQDEQFF.

The chain recombines TRBV7-2 with TRBJ1-1; 8 nucleotides line up with TRBD1. The CDR3 contains 15 residues. The V gene end was trimmed by 5 bases and the J gene end by 1 base; junction bases not matched to a gene: 6. CDR1 is SGHTA and CDR2 is FQGNSA in the germline V gene. CDR3 region: CASSRTQGANTEAFF. CDR3 DNA sequence: TGTGCCAGCAGCCGTACCCAGGGGGCGAACACTGAAGCTTTCTTT.

The rearrangement uses TRBV7-2 and TRBJ2-3; D unclear. Looked up from germline, CDR1 is SGHTA and CDR2 is FQGNSA. The length of the CDR3 is 13 residues. Trimming removed 1 base at V and 4 bases at J, with 6 bases between. The CDR3, as DNA: TGTGCCAGCAGCTTAGTCACCCCAGATACGCAGTATTTT. Protein product: CASSLVTPDTQYF. The whole variable domain, remainder taken from reference TRBV7-2 and TRBJ2-3, is GAGVSQSPSNKVTEKGKDVELRCDPISGHTALYWYRQSLGQGLEFLIYFQGNSAPDKSGLPSDRFSAERTGGSVSTLTIQRTQQEDSAVYLCASSLVTPDTQYFGPGTRLTVL.